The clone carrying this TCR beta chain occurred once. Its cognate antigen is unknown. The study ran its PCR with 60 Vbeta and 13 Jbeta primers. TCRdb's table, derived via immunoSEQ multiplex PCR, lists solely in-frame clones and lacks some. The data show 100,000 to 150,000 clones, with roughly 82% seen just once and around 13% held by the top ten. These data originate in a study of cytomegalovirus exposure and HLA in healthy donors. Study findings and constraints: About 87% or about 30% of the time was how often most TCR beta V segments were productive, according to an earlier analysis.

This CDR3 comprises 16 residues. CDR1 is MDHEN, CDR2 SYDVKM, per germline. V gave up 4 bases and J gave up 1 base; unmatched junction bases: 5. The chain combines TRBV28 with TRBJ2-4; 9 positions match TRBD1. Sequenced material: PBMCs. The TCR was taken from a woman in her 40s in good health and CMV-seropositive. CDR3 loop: CASSSGQGRAKNIQYF. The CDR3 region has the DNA TGTGCCAGCAGTTCGGGACAGGGTAGGGCCAAAAACATTCAGTACTTC.